The T cell receptor (beta chain) under discussion was sequenced for a study of tumor-infiltrating lymphocytes in primary liver carcinoma. As for the study in general: Cases comprised patients with primary liver carcinoma who received surgical resection. Each sample had roughly 3.5 to 8 million productive TCRbeta reads regardless of tissue type.

A constant-region primer primed TCR beta cDNA synthesis from 500 ng of total RNA. Three nested multiplex PCR rounds, a slightly modified ARM-PCR, produced the libraries for TCR beta. Investigators reported that the first two PCR rounds, at about 11 cycles each, used TRBV1-TRBV30 forward primers with a C-beta reverse primer. A single record per CDR3 protein comes from TCRdb applying MiXCR to the multiplex PCR reads. The sample lists approximately 300,000 distinct CDR3 sequences, 60% to 80% occurring once. This clonotype was counted only a few times. Compared with germline, one end of the junction differs, possibly owing to a read error. The study extracted blood RNA from unsorted whole blood and also extracted germline DNA. This CDR3 comprises 15 residues. Germline assignment: CDR1 MNHEY and CDR2 SVGEGT.

The material sequenced was peripheral blood. This receptor was taken from a man aged 40-49 years with primary liver carcinoma and hepatitis B virus infection. The chain recombines TRBV6-2 or TRBV6-3 with TRBJ2-5, with 13 bases matching TRBD2. CDR3 bases: TGTGCCAGCGGTTGGACTAGCGGGAGTGGAGAGACCCAGCACTTC. Protein sequence: CASGWTSGSGETQHF.